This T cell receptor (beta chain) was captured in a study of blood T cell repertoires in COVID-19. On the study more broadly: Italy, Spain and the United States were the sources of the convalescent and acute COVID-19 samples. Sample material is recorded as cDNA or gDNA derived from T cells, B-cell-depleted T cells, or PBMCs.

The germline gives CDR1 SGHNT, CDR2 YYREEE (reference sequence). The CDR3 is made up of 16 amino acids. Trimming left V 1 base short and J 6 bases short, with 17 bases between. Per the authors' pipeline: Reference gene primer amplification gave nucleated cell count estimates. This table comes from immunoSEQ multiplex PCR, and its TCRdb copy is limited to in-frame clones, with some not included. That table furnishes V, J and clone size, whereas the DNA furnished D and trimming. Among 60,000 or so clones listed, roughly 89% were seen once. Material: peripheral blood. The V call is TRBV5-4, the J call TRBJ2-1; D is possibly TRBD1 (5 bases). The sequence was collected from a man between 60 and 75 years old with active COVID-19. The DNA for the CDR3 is TGTGCCAGCAGCTTGTCGGAGAGACAGCCAATCAATGAGCAGTTCTTC. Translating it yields CASSLSERQPINEQFF.